The 13 T cell receptor beta chains reported below all come from one sample, sequenced in a study of blood T cells in healthy people across ages (dated by TCRdb to the mid-2010s). The receptor library was made with 5' RACE. Instrument used: Illumina HiSeq 2500. The second PCR ran for about 7 to 11 cycles and used a J-beta primer mix along with a sample-barcoded 5' primer. TCRdb redid the processing of the public reads, applying fastp at Q25 and MiXCR, and retained in-frame beta chains. Merged by CDR3 protein, the rows form single entries marked with the most common genes and DNA. Present in this sample are around 700,000 distinct CDR3 sequences, around a quarter of which were seen just once. The biggest ten clones account for roughly 9% of the sample. These records were also assigned to another study, of T cells of mothers and their children.

The sample was blood. The receptors were sampled from a boy aged 10-17 years in good health.

The J gene is TRBJ1-1, the V gene TRBV29-1, with D possibly matching TRBD1 (6 bases). The CDR3 totals 11 residues. The germline V gene has CDR1 SQVTM and CDR2 ANQGSEA. Trimming shortened V by 4 bases and J by 4 bases, and 7 bases separated the two germline ends. CDR3 nucleotide sequence: TGCAGCGTTGCAGGGGCCACTGAAGCTTTCTTT. Residues: CSVAGATEAFF.

The chain couples TRBV19 to TRBJ2-1, with TRBD1 identical over 12 bases. With 5 bases clipped from V and 4 bases from J, the junction kept 6 bases outside the gene matches. The CDR3 length is 16 residues. Germline loops: CDR1 LNHDA, CDR2 SQIVND (reference sequence). The CDR3 bases are TGTGCCAGTAGTCCATGGGACAGGGGGCCATACAATGAGCAGTTCTTC. Amino acid sequence: CASSPWDRGPYNEQFF. The full variable domain, completed using reference TRBV19 and TRBJ2-1, is DGGITQSPKYLFRKEGQNVTLSCEQNLNHDAMYWYRQDPGQGLRLIYYSQIVNDFQKGDIAEGYSVSREKKESFPLTVTSAQKNPTAFYLCASSPWDRGPYNEQFFGPGTRLTVL.

The chain has TRBV10-3 and TRBJ1-4; tentatively, D is TRBD1 (5 bases). The CDR3 length is 13 residues. Looked up from germline, CDR1 is ENHRY and CDR2 is SYGVKD. The germline V and J ends were trimmed by 6 bases and 6 bases, with 11 bases remaining between them. CDR3 DNA sequence: TGTGCCATCAGCGGGGCCTCCCATGAAAAACTGTTTTTT. Its protein is CAISGASHEKLFF.

In DNA form, the CDR3 reads TGTGCCAGCAGCCAGACCACCTCTTCGCAAAAACTGTTTTTT. It specifies CASSQTTSSQKLFF. This sequence joins TRBV4-2 and TRBJ1-4; D uncertain. CDR3 length equals 14 residues. Germline loops: CDR1 LGHNA, CDR2 YNFKEQ. Trimming removed 3 bases from V and 9 bases from J, with 14 bases in between.

This rearrangement joins TRBV3-1 to TRBJ2-7, with TRBD2 matching 10 bases. CDR3 length: 15 residues. Per germline, CDR1 LGHDT and CDR2 YNNKEL (reference sequence). Unmatched junction bases numbered 10, after V lost 4 bases and J lost 7 bases. CDR3 in DNA: TGTGCCAGCAGCCCCAACTTGGGACTAGCGCAGGAGCAGTACTTC. Residues: CASSPNLGLAQEQYF.

The chain links TRBV11-2 to TRBJ1-2; 8 bases match TRBD1. Germline assignment: CDR1 SGHAT and CDR2 FQNNGV. The CDR3 covers 16 residues. Trimming cost V 5 bases and J 4 bases; bases outside gene matches: 12. The CDR3 bases are TGTGCCAGCAGCCGTAGTAATCAGGGGGCGGCCTATGGCTACACCTTC. Translation gives CASSRSNQGAAYGYTF.

The chain employs TRBV7-6 and TRBJ2-5; D is ambiguous. The CDR3 length is 14 residues. The V gene lost 1 base and the J gene lost 2 bases, with 8 bases spanning the gap. Germline V lookup: CDR1 SGHVS, CDR2 FNYEAQ. The CDR3 loop reads CASSLEKGQETQYF. CDR3 sequence (DNA): TGTGCCAGCAGCTTAGAAAAAGGTCAAGAGACCCAGTACTTC.

This clonotype occurred a few times. The chain combines TRBV7-9 with TRBJ2-7; 8 nucleotides match TRBD1. Germline V lookup: CDR1 SEHNR, CDR2 FQNEAQ (reference sequence). V lost 3 bases, J lost 5 bases, and 6 bases stayed unmatched. CDR3 length: 14 amino acids. The CDR3 protein is CASSFRDRSNEQYF. The CDR3 DNA reads TGTGCCAGCAGCTTCCGGGACAGGTCAAACGAGCAGTACTTC.

The table lists this clonotype with a few counts. In DNA, the CDR3 is TGTGCCAGCAGCTTAGGCGGGGATGCTAATGAAAAACTGTTTTTT. As protein: CASSLGGDANEKLFF. The chain uses TRBV7-9 and TRBJ1-4, with D unclear. CDR3 length equals 15 residues. The germline V gene encodes CDR1 SEHNR and CDR2 FQNEAQ (reference sequence). V dropped 1 base and J dropped 3 bases, with 9 bases sitting between them.

The sample holds a few counts of this clonotype. The V call is TRBV12-3 or TRBV12-4, the J call TRBJ2-3, with 9 bases lining up with TRBD2. This CDR3 comprises 17 residues. Unmatched junction bases numbered 14, after V lost 5 bases and J lost 5 bases. The CDR3 here is CASSPFAGGNVGDTQYF. In nucleotides, the CDR3 is TGTGCCAGCAGTCCTTTTGCGGGGGGGAATGTAGGAGATACGCAGTATTTT.

There are a few counts of this clonotype. This chain joins TRBV4-2 and TRBJ2-1; 7 nucleotides agree with TRBD2. Germline loops: CDR1 LGHNA, CDR2 YNFKEQ. There are 17 residues in the CDR3. The V and J ends lost 7 bases and 0 bases, in that order; junction bases with no gene match: 12. The CDR3 DNA follows: TGTGCCAGCAAACTTTCAATCGGGGGGAGCTCCTACAATGAGCAGTTCTTC. It translates to CASKLSIGGSSYNEQFF.

The rearrangement uses TRBV12-5 and TRBJ1-1; D ambiguous. From germline, CDR1 is LGHNT and CDR2 FRNRAP. V was pared by 2 bases and J by 4 bases, with 14 bases between. This CDR3 has 15 residues. The CDR3 here is CASGLPYGWGTEAFF. CDR3 sequence (DNA): TGTGCTAGTGGTTTGCCGTACGGCTGGGGCACTGAAGCTTTCTTT.

This clonotype was observed a few times. V usage is TRBV29-1 and J usage is TRBJ2-7; 8 nucleotides align to TRBD2. The CDR3 loop spans 12 amino acids. Germline CDR1 is SQVTM and CDR2 is ANQGSEA. The trim removed 4 bases at V and 6 bases at J, leaving 5 bases unmatched. CDR3 amino acids: CSVGSGGTEQYF. The CDR3 DNA reads TGCAGCGTTGGTTCGGGGGGGACCGAGCAGTACTTC.